The 2 T cell receptor beta chains in this list originate from one sample, sequenced in a study of blood T cell repertoires in COVID-19. Here immunoSEQ multiplex PCR was the method, and the copy in TCRdb shows in-frame clones only, minus some. This table has some 200,000 clones, over 75% appearing once. The sequenced sample was peripheral blood. These receptor sequences come from a man aged 50-59 years with acute or convalescent COVID-19.

The chain joins TRBV7-3 to TRBJ1-2, with a weak D call TRBD1 (5 bases). The CDR3 has 15 amino acids. Germline CDR1 SGHTA, CDR2 FQGTGA. Deletions cut 4 bases from V and 3 bases from J, with 15 bases between. The CDR3 DNA sequence: TGTGCCAGCAGCTCAAACGGGGGGACTGACTATGGCTACACCTTC. Encoded protein: CASSSNGGTDYGYTF.

This rearrangement joins TRBV19 to TRBJ2-6; TRBD1 matches 11 bases. Trimming took 6 bases from V and 3 from J; bases not matched to a gene: 7. This CDR3 spans 17 amino acids. Germline V gene lookup returns CDR1 LNHDA and CDR2 SQIVND (reference sequence). The CDR3 sequence is CASSGQGASYGANVLTF. The DNA for the CDR3 is TGTGCCAGTAGCGGACAGGGGGCATCATATGGGGCCAACGTCCTGACTTTC.